Each of the 19 T cell receptor beta chains below was sequenced from the same sample in a study of blood T cell repertoires in COVID-19. TCRdb's table, derived via immunoSEQ multiplex PCR, lists solely in-frame clones and lacks some. The sample has 95,000 to 110,000 clones, roughly 84% seen once; the top ten hold 9.5% to 15%. The specimen was peripheral blood. These TCRs come from a human donor in a cohort sampled during active COVID-19.

The rearrangement joins TRBV5-6 to TRBJ1-1; D uncertain. The ends were cut back, 0 bases at V and 1 base at J, with 7 bases in the middle. Germline V gene data show CDR1 as SGHDT and CDR2 as YYEEEE. This CDR3 has 14 residues. CDR3 in DNA: TGTGCCAGCAGCTTGGTGGCCCCGAACACTGAAGCTTTCTTT. Translated: CASSLVAPNTEAFF.

CDR3 in DNA: TGTGCCAGCACTTCTCACGGGACAGGGATTTCACCCCTCCACTTT. It codes for CASTSHGTGISPLHF. The chain combines TRBV6-5 with TRBJ1-6; 9 positions match TRBD1. CDR3 size: 15 residues. V trimming: 7 bases; J trimming: 9 bases; junction bases outside the gene matches: 10. Germline V gives CDR1 MNHEY, CDR2 SVGAGI.

V gene TRBV11-2 combines with J gene TRBJ1-2, with TRBD1 as a possible D gene (6 bases). Germline CDR1 reads SGHAT; CDR2 reads FQNNGV. The CDR3 length is 16 residues. V was cut by 5 bases and J by 7 bases, with 23 bases left in between. The CDR3 DNA reads TGTGCCAGCAGCCCATCCCTCTCTTGGACAGTCCGTGGCTACACCTTC. The encoded protein is CASSPSLSWTVRGYTF.

The chain uses TRBV18 and TRBJ1-2; 8 positions agree with TRBD1. Germline V gene lookup returns CDR1 KGHSH and CDR2 LQKENI. The length of the CDR3 is 11 residues. The ends lost 3 bases at V and 14 bases at J; junction bases unmatched: 5. CDR3 protein: CASSPRTGRTF. CDR3 in DNA: TGTGCCAGCTCACCTCGGACAGGGCGGACCTTC. Supplemented by reference TRBV18 and TRBJ1-2, the full variable domain reads NAGVMQNPRHLVRRRGQEARLRCSPMKGHSHVYWYRQLPEEGLKFMVYLQKENIIDESGMPKERFSAEFPKEGPSILRIQQVVRGDSAAYFCASSPRTGRTFGSGTRLTVV.

This clone is a singleton in its sample. The chain uses TRBV6-2 or TRBV6-3 and TRBJ1-5, with D perhaps TRBD1 (5 bases). Germline V gene sequence: CDR1 MNHEY, CDR2 SVGEGT. Trimming cost V 2 bases and J 5 bases, with 16 bases left between them. The CDR3 sequence is 16 residues long. CDR3 coding DNA: TGTGCCAGCAGTTACCCCTCCGCGAAAGGGGATCAGCCCCAGCATTTT. It codes for CASSYPSAKGDQPQHF.

This rearrangement joins TRBV11-2 to TRBJ2-7; a weak D match, TRBD2 (6 bases). Deletions cut 0 bases from V and 3 bases from J, with 12 bases between. The CDR3 is 15 amino acids. Germline V lookup: CDR1 SGHAT, CDR2 FQNNGV. The CDR3, as DNA: TGTGCCAGCAGCTTAGAGGTGGGTAGCGGCTACGAGCAGTACTTC. It translates to CASSLEVGSGYEQYF.

The rearrangement joins TRBV7-6 to TRBJ1-4, with D maybe TRBD1 (6 bases). Germline CDR1 and CDR2: SGHVS and FNYEAQ. With 0 bases removed from V and 2 bases from J, the gap between germline ends came to 10 bases. The CDR3 totals 16 residues. The CDR3 coding sequence is TGTGCCAGCAGCTTAGCCAGGGGTTCTACTAATGAAAAACTGTTTTTT. Translation: CASSLARGSTNEKLFF.

This clone is a singleton in its sample. The chain recombines TRBV5-1 with TRBJ2-3, with D possibly being TRBD2 (5 bases). The CDR3 covers 15 residues. The germline V gene has CDR1 SGHRS and CDR2 YFSETQ. The V and J ends lost 2 bases and 6 bases respectively, with 16 bases between them. CDR3 sequence: CASSLEDSPWDTQYF. In DNA form, the CDR3 reads TGCGCCAGCAGCTTAGAGGACTCGCCCTGGGATACGCAGTATTTT.

The chain couples TRBV4-2 to TRBJ1-1, with D unclear. The germline V and J ends were trimmed by 0 bases and 4 bases, with 6 bases remaining between them. CDR1 is LGHNA and CDR2 is YNFKEQ in the germline V gene. This CDR3 spans 13 amino acids. For the CDR3, the DNA is TGTGCCAGCAGCCAAGATATCGGCACTGAAGCTTTCTTT. As protein: CASSQDIGTEAFF.

CDR3 protein: CASSQNYGYTF. CDR3 nucleotides: TGTGCCAGCAGCCAAAACTATGGCTACACCTTC. The chain recombines TRBV6-5 with TRBJ1-2, with D unclear. Germline values: CDR1 MNHEY, CDR2 SVGAGI. This CDR3 is 11 amino acids long. V was cut by 6 bases and J by 2 bases, with 4 bases left in between.

The chain combines TRBV5-1 with TRBJ2-1; no definite D call. This CDR3 is 12 amino acids long. Germline CDR1 is SGHRS and CDR2 is YFSETQ. V was clipped by 1 base and J by 12 bases, with 11 bases between them. Here the CDR3 reads CASSLTSEAQFF. In nucleotides, the CDR3 is TGCGCCAGCAGCTTGACCAGCGAGGCGCAGTTCTTC.

V usage is TRBV7-2 and J usage is TRBJ2-2; 9 nucleotides agree with TRBD2. Trimming removed 1 base from V and 2 bases from J; junction bases left unmatched: 8. The CDR3 contains 18 residues. The germline CDR1 and CDR2 sequences are SGHTA and FQGNSA. CDR3 protein: CASSLVSGAGGNTGELFF. The CDR3, as DNA: TGTGCCAGCAGCTTAGTGAGCGGAGCGGGGGGAAACACCGGGGAGCTGTTTTTT.

This clone was counted a few times. This chain uses TRBV4-1 with TRBJ1-6; TRBD1 is a possible D gene (5 bases). Looked up from germline, CDR1 is MGHRA and CDR2 is YSYEKL. Trimming removed 0 bases from V and 13 bases from J, with 13 bases in between. The CDR3 contains 14 residues. The CDR3 DNA is TGCGCCAGCAGCCAAGATAGGGGTATTACCCCCCTCCACTTT. The encoded protein is CASSQDRGITPLHF.

V is TRBV7-8 and J is TRBJ1-2; D is unclear. Trimming removed 1 base from V and 0 bases from J, with 12 bases in between. CDR1 and CDR2 from the germline V gene are SGHVS and FQNEAQ. This CDR3 contains 16 residues. In DNA form, the CDR3 reads TGTGCCAGCAGCTTAGGACGCGGCTTGGCTAACTATGGCTACACCTTC. This sequence encodes CASSLGRGLANYGYTF.

This chain joins TRBV7-9 and TRBJ2-7; tentative D call: TRBD1 (6 bases). This CDR3 spans 12 amino acids. Trimming shortened V by 7 bases and J by 4 bases, and 11 bases separated the two germline ends. Per germline, CDR1 SEHNR and CDR2 FQNEAQ (reference sequence). The DNA for the CDR3 is TGTGCCAGCAACCAACAGGGTTACGAGCAGTACTTC. Protein product: CASNQQGYEQYF.

The V gene is TRBV5-8, the J gene TRBJ2-7; D not certain. This CDR3 has 13 residues. Germline V gene data show CDR1 as SGHTS and CDR2 as YDEGEE. V dropped 1 base and J dropped 2 bases, with 7 bases sitting between them. The CDR3 reads CASSLLYTYEQYF. The CDR3, as DNA: TGTGCCAGCAGCTTGCTGTACACCTACGAGCAGTACTTC.

This sequence joins TRBV7-3 and TRBJ2-2; 8 bases match TRBD2. In germline, CDR1 is SGHTA, CDR2 FQGTGA. This CDR3 comprises 13 residues. With V trimmed by 5 bases and J by 6 bases, 2 bases remained unmatched. For the CDR3, the DNA is TGTGCCAGCAGCCCGCGGGGGGCCGGGGAGCTGTTTTTT. Translation gives CASSPRGAGELFF.

This chain joins TRBV7-3 and TRBJ1-2, with 9 bases lining up with TRBD1. The length of the CDR3 is 14 residues. The V segment lost 4 bases and the J segment 8 bases; nucleotides outside the gene matches: 8. Germline lookup yields CDR1 SGHTA and CDR2 FQGTGA. CDR3 in amino acids: CASSSSTGGDGYTF. In DNA, the CDR3 is TGTGCCAGCAGCTCATCCACAGGGGGCGACGGCTACACCTTC.

This chain joins TRBV5-1 and TRBJ2-3, with 12 bases aligning to TRBD2. The ends lost 4 bases at V and 6 bases at J; junction bases unmatched: 9. Germline V lookup: CDR1 SGHRS, CDR2 YFSETQ. This CDR3 contains 16 residues. This chain's CDR3 is CASSPLAGGLGDTQYF. In DNA, the CDR3 is TGCGCCAGCAGCCCTCTAGCGGGGGGGCTCGGGGATACGCAGTATTTT.